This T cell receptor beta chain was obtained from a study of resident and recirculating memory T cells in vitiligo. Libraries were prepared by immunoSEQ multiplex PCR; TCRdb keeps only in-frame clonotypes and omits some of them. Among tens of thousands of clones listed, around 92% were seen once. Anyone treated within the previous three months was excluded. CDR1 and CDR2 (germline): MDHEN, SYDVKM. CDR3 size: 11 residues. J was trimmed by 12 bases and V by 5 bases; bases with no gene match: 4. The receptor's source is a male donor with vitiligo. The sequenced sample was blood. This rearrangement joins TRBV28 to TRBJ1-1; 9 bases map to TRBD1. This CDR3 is CASSGQGTTFF. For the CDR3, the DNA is TGTGCCAGCAGTGGACAGGGGACGACTTTCTTT.